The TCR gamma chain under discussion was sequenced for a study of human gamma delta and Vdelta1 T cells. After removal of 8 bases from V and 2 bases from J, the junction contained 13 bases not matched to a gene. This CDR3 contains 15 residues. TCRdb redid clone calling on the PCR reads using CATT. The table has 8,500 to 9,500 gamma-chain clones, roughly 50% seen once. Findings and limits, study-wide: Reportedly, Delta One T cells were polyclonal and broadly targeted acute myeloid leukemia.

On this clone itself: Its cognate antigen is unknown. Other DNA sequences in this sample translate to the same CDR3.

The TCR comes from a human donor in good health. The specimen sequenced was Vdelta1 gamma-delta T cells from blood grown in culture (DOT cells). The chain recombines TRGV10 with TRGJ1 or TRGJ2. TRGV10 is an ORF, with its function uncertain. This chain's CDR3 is CAAWALGGDYYKKLF. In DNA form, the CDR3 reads TGTGCTGCGTGGGCCCTGGGGGGAGATTATTATAAGAAACTCTTT.